This T cell receptor beta chain was captured in a study of human CD8 memory T cell subsets. Whole-study results and caveats: Repertoires of stem-like memory and precursor exhausted T cells showed minimal mutual overlap.

CDR3 length: 12 residues. CDR1 SQVTM and CDR2 ANQGSEA come from the germline V gene. As for this clonotype: Antigen: not known.

It was negative magnetic separation that enriched the total CD8+ T cells. Scientists made TCR beta libraries using UMI-labeled 5' RACE. TCRdb derives one entry per CDR3 protein from the 5' RACE reads, leaving out DNA. In total, the table holds about 9,300 distinct CDR3 sequences. Material for sequencing was CD8+ T cells from PBMCs. This rearrangement joins TRBV29-1 to TRBJ2-2. This sequence was found in a human donor in good health. The CDR3 reads CSVAENTGELFF.